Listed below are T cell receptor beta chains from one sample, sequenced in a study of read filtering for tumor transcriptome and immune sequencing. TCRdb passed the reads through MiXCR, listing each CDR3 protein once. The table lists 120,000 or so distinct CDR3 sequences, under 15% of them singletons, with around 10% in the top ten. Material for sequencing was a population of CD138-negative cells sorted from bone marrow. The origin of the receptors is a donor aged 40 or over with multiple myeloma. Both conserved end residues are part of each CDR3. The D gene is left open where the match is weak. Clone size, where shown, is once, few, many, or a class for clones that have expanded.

CSVVDSEHSYNEQFF TGCAGCGTTGTGGACAGCGAACACTCCTACAATGAGCAGTTCTTC many TRBJ2-1 NA TRBV29-1
CASSRTVMNTGELFF TGTGCCAGCAGCAGGACAGTGATGAACACCGGGGAGCTGTTTTTT many TRBJ2-2 NA TRBV5-4
CASSSRPALRADTQYF TGTGCCAGTAGTTCCCGACCCGCACTCCGGGCAGATACGCAGTATTTT many TRBJ2-3 NA TRBV19
CSAGDKNTEAFF TGCAGTGCTGGGGACAAGAACACTGAAGCTTTCTTT few TRBJ1-1 NA TRBV20-1
CASSTGQGHDEQFF TGTGCCAGCAGCACGGGACAAGGTCACGATGAGCAGTTCTTC many TRBJ2-1 NA TRBV11-2
CASSSARVLDTGELFF TGTGCCAGCAGCTCGGCGCGGGTGTTGGACACCGGGGAGCTGTTTTTT many TRBJ2-2 NA TRBV5-4
CASSSGLVNTEAFF TGTGCCAGCAGCTCAGGGTTGGTGAACACTGAAGCTTTCTTT many TRBJ1-1 NA TRBV7-9
CASSHGTSGWVSYNEQFF TGTGCCAGCAGCCACGGGACTAGCGGATGGGTCTCCTACAATGAGCAGTTCTTC many TRBJ2-1 TRBD2 TRBV6-6
CASSQDQGRDTEAFF TGTGCCAGCAGCCAAGATCAGGGGCGGGACACTGAAGCTTTCTTT many TRBJ1-1 NA TRBV3-1
CSARDGEQPSSRDYTF TGCAGTGCTAGAGATGGGGAACAGCCGTCGTCGCGCGACTACACCTTC NA TRBJ1-2 NA TRBV20-1
CASSYGHNEQFF TGTGCCAGCAGCTACGGGCACAATGAGCAGTTCTTC NA TRBJ2-1 NA TRBV6-2/TRBV6-3
CSALLASDEQFF TGCAGTGCTTTGCTAGCGTCGGATGAGCAGTTCTTC many TRBJ2-1 NA TRBV20-1
CASSRGTGLMETQYF TGTGCCAGCAGCCGAGGGACAGGGCTTATGGAGACCCAGTACTTC NA TRBJ2-5 TRBD1 TRBV7-9
CASSLASRGYEQYF TGTGCCAGCAGCTTAGCGTCTAGGGGATACGAGCAGTACTTC many TRBJ2-7 NA TRBV7-2
CASSLRTERNNEQFF TGTGCCAGCAGCTTACGGACGGAGAGAAACAATGAGCAGTTCTTC many TRBJ2-1 NA TRBV7-2
CASSTLLSGGNSPLHF TGTGCCAGCAGCACCCTGTTGTCAGGGGGGAATTCACCCCTCCACTTT many TRBJ1-6 TRBD1 TRBV11-2
CASSQANEQFF TGTGCCAGCAGCCAAGCAAATGAGCAGTTCTTC many TRBJ2-1 NA TRBV3-1
CASRGGMSTDTQYF TGTGCCAGCAGAGGTGGCATGAGCACAGATACGCAGTATTTT many TRBJ2-3 NA TRBV7-3
CSALLSEQFF TGCAGTGCTCTCCTCAGTGAGCAGTTCTTC few TRBJ2-1 NA TRBV20-1
CATSDLHRQGESYNEQFF TGTGCCACCAGTGATTTGCACCGCCAGGGGGAATCCTACAATGAGCAGTTCTTC many TRBJ2-1 TRBD1 TRBV24-1
CASSLQGAETEAFF TGCGCCAGCAGCTTGCAGGGGGCCGAGACTGAAGCTTTCTTT NA TRBJ1-1 TRBD1 TRBV5-1
CASKRDRTNTEAFF TGTGCCAGCAAGAGGGACCGGACGAACACTGAAGCTTTCTTT many TRBJ1-1 NA TRBV6-2/TRBV6-3
CASSQEVGGGYQETQYF TGCGCCAGCAGCCAAGAAGTCGGGGGGGGTTACCAAGAGACCCAGTACTTC many TRBJ2-5 TRBD2 TRBV4-1
CASSLTRGLGNTEAFF TGTGCCAGCAGCCTCACCAGGGGGCTGGGGAACACTGAAGCTTTCTTT NA TRBJ1-1 TRBD1 TRBV7-2
CASSLSPRKGEGRDQYF TGTGCCAGCAGCCTGTCCCCCCGCAAGGGGGAGGGAAGGGATCAGTACTTC few TRBJ2-7 NA TRBV14
CASSHLGLAGSYNEQFF TGTGCCAGCAGCCACCTTGGGCTAGCGGGCTCCTACAATGAGCAGTTCTTC many TRBJ2-1 TRBD2 TRBV7-9
CASSQGTSGAKRRFF TGTGCCAGCAGCCAGGGGACTAGCGGGGCAAAGAGGAGGTTCTTC many TRBJ2-1 TRBD2 TRBV3-1
CASSGRQGGDEKLFF TGTGCCAGCAGCGGTAGACAGGGAGGTGATGAAAAACTGTTTTTT many TRBJ1-4 TRBD1 TRBV28
CSARVLAGVETQYF TGCAGTGCTAGAGTTCTAGCGGGGGTAGAGACCCAGTACTTC many TRBJ2-5 TRBD2 TRBV20-1
CSARATSGANVLTF TGCAGTGCTAGGGCCACATCTGGGGCCAACGTCCTGACTTTC NA TRBJ2-6 NA TRBV20-1
CASSLTGGGGRGRTDTQYF TGTGCCAGCAGTTTAACCGGCGGAGGAGGGAGGGGGCGCACAGATACGCAGTATTTT many TRBJ2-3 NA TRBV12-3/TRBV12-4
CASSLVASVASREQFF TGTGCCAGCAGCTTAGTCGCCAGCGTGGCTAGTCGTGAGCAGTTCTTC many TRBJ2-1 NA TRBV11-1
CASSLGLAGTTDTQYF TGTGCCAGCAGCTTAGGACTAGCGGGGACCACAGATACGCAGTATTTT many TRBJ2-3 TRBD2 TRBV7-9
CASSFSGAGDTIYF TGTGCCAGCAGCTTCTCAGGGGCAGGGGACACCATATATTTT few TRBJ1-3 NA TRBV7-2
CSVSIQGDTEAFF TGCAGCGTTAGTATCCAGGGAGACACTGAAGCTTTCTTT NA TRBJ1-1 NA TRBV29-1
CASTRGPQETQYF TGTGCCAGCACACGGGGGCCCCAAGAGACCCAGTACTTC NA TRBJ2-5 NA TRBV28
CASSRQGYQETQYF TGTGCCAGCAGCCGACAGGGTTACCAAGAGACCCAGTACTTC NA TRBJ2-5 TRBD1 TRBV7-9
CASSLFPGYQETQYF TGCGCCAGCAGCTTATTCCCGGGGTACCAAGAGACCCAGTACTTC NA TRBJ2-5 NA TRBV5-1
CASSTGTGPELYSGNEKLFF TGTGCCAGTAGTACCGGGACGGGACCGGAATTATATTCGGGTAATGAAAAACTGTTTTTT NA TRBJ1-4 NA TRBV19
CASSLVGSANEKLFF TGTGCCAGCAGCTTAGTGGGGTCGGCTAATGAAAAACTGTTTTTT many TRBJ1-4 NA TRBV11-2
CASSLAPEYNEQFF TGTGCCAGCAGCTTAGCCCCCGAGTACAATGAGCAGTTCTTC many TRBJ2-1 NA TRBV11-2
CASSLVLGGASGNTIYF TGTGCCAGCAGCTTAGTCCTGGGCGGGGCCTCTGGAAACACCATATATTTT few TRBJ1-3 NA TRBV7-2
CASSLQGAAGIQYF TGTGCCAGCAGTCTACAGGGGGCGGCGGGCATTCAGTACTTC many TRBJ2-4 TRBD1 TRBV12-3/TRBV12-4
CASSLGWDRQETQYF TGCGCCAGCAGCTTGGGATGGGACAGACAAGAGACCCAGTACTTC many TRBJ2-5 TRBD1 TRBV5-1
CSARDSMGGGNIQYF TGCAGTGCTAGAGATTCCATGGGAGGCGGAAACATTCAGTACTTC many TRBJ2-4 NA TRBV20-1